Presented here are 2 T cell receptor beta chains from one specimen sequenced in a study of shared clonotypes between healthy human individuals. The protocol was immunoSEQ multiplex PCR, while the TCRdb copy is restricted to in-frame clones and leaves out a portion. The repertoire holds some 2,400,000 clones, with 90% to 97% as singletons. The material sequenced was naive CD4+ T cells sorted from blood. Subset in this sample: CD45RA+ positively selected. The receptors originated from a young man in good health.

This clone was seen only a few times. Other nucleotide sequences from this sample produce the same CDR3. This chain links TRBV2 with TRBJ2-7, with TRBD1 as a possible D gene (5 bases). V was shortened by 4 bases and J by 6 bases, with 7 bases between the two germline ends. Per germline, CDR1 SNHLY and CDR2 FYNNEI. This CDR3 has 11 amino acids. CDR3 coding DNA: TGTGCCAGCAGTGCAAGGGGCGAGCAGTACTTC. Translated, it gives CASSARGEQYF.

The chain combines TRBV30 with TRBJ2-1; 15 bases are a match to TRBD2. Germline values: CDR1 GTSNPN, CDR2 SVGIG (reference sequence). This CDR3 region has 17 residues. With 2 bases clipped from V and 8 bases from J, the junction kept 10 bases outside the gene matches. The CDR3, as DNA: TGTGCCTGGAGTAAGTTGAGGACTAGCGGGGGGGCTGATGAGCAGTTCTTC. This codes for CAWSKLRTSGGADEQFF.